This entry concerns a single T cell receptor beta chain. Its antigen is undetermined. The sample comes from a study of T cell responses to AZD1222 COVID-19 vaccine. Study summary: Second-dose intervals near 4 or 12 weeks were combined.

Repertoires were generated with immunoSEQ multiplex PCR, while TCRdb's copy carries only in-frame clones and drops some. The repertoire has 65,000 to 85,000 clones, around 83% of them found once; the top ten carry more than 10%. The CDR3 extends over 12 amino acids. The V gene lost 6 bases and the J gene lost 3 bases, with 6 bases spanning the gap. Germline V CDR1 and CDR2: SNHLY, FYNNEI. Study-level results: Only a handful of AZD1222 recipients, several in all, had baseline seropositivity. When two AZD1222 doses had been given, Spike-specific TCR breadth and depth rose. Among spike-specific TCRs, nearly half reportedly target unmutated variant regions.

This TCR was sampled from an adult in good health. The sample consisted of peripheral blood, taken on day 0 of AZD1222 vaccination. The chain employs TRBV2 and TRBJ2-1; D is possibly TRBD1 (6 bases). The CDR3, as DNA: TGTGCCAGCAGGGACAGCTACAATGAGCAGTTCTTC. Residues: CASRDSYNEQFF.